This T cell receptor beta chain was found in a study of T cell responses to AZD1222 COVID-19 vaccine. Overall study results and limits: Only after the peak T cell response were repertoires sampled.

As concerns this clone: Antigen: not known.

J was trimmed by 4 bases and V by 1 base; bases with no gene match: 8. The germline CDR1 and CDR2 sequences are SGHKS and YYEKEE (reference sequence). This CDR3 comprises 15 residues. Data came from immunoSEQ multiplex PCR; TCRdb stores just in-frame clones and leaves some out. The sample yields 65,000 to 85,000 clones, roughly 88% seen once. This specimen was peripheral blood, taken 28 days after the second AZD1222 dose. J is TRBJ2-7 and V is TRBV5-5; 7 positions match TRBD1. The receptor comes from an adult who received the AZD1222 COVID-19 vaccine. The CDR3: CASSLTGAFSYEQYF. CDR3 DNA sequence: TGTGCCAGCAGCTTGACAGGGGCTTTTTCTTACGAGCAGTACTTC.